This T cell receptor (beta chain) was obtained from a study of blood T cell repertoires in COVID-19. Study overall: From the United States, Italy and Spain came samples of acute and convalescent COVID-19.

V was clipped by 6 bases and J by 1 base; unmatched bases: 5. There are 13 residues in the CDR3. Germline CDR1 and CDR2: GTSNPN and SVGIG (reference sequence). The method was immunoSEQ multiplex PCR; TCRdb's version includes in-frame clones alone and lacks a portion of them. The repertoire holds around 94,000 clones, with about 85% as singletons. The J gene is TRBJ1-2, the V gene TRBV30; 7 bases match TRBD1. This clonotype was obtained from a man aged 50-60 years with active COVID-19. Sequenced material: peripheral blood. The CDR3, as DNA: TGTGCCTGCCCCGACAGGGTTAACTATGGCTACACCTTC. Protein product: CACPDRVNYGYTF.